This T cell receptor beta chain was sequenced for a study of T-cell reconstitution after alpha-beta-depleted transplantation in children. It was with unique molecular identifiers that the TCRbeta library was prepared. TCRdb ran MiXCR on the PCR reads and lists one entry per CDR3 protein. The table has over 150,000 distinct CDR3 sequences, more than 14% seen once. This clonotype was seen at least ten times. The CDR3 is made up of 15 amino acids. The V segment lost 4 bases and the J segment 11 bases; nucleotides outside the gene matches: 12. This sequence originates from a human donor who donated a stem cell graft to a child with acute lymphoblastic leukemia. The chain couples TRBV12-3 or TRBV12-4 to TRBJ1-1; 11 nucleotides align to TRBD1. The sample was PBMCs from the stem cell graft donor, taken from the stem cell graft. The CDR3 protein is CASSSPGQGVPKAFF. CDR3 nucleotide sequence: TGTGCCAGCAGTTCCCCGGGACAGGGGGTGCCAAAGGCTTTCTTT.